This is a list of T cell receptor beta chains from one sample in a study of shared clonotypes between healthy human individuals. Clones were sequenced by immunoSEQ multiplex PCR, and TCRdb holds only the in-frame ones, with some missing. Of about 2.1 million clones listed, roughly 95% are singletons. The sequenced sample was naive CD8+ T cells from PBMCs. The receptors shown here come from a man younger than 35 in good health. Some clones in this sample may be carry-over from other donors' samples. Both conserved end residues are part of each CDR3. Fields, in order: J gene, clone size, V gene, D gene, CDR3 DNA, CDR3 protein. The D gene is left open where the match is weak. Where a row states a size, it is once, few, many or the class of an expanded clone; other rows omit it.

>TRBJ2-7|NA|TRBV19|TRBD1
TGTGCCAGTAGCTACAGGGGGGCCTACGAGCAGTACTTC
CASSYRGAYEQYF
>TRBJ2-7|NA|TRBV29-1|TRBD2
TGCAGCGCCTTAGCGGGACTCGCCTACGAGCAGTACTTC
CSALAGLAYEQYF
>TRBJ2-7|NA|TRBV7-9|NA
TGTGCCAGCAGCCCTTCCATCTCCTACGAGCAGTACTTC
CASSPSISYEQYF
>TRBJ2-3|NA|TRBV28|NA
TGTGCCAGCAGTCCAGGACTGAGCGTTACAGATACGCAGTATTTT
CASSPGLSVTDTQYF
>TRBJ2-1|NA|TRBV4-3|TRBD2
TGCGCCAGCAGCCAACTAGCGGAATACAATGAGCAGTTCTTC
CASSQLAEYNEQFF
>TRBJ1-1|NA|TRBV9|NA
TGTGCCAGCAGCGTAGGTTCAAGTTCAGAAGCTTTCTTT
CASSVGSSSEAFF
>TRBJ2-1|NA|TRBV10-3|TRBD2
TGTGCCATCCAGACTAGCGGGAGTTACAATGAGCAGTTCTTC
CAIQTSGSYNEQFF
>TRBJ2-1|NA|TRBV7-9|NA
TGTGCCAGCAGCTTACCCCTGCGTTCCTACAATGAGCAGTTCTTC
CASSLPLRSYNEQFF
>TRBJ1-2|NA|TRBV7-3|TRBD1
TGTGCCAGCAGCTCTCGGACAGGCGGTGGCTACACCTTC
CASSSRTGGGYTF
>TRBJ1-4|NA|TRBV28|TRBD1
TGTGCCAGCAGTTTAATCGGGACAGGGAACGAAAAACTGTTTTTT
CASSLIGTGNEKLFF
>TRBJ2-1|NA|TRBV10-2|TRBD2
TGCGCCAGCAGTCAGCGGGGTTCCTACAATGAGCAGTTCTTC
CASSQRGSYNEQFF
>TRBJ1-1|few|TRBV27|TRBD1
TGTGCCAGCAGACTGACAGGGGATCTCAATGAAGCTTTCTTT
CASRLTGDLNEAFF
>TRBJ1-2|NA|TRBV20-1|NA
TGCAGTGCGAGAAACTATGGCTACACCTTC
CSARNYGYTF
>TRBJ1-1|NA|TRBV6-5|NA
TGTGCCAGCACTCCACAGGGATCGGCCCATGAAGCTTTCTTT
CASTPQGSAHEAFF
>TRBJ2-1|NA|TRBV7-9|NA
TGTGCCAGCAGCTTAGCTGAAGGGGGGCCGACAGACAATGAGCAGTTCTTC
CASSLAEGGPTDNEQFF
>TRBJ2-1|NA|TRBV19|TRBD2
TGTGCCAGTCAGGGACTAGCGTACAATGAGCAGTTCTTC
CASQGLAYNEQFF
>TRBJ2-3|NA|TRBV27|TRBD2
TGTGCCAGCAGTTCATGGGGGAGGGCCACAGATACGCAGTATTTT
CASSSWGRATDTQYF
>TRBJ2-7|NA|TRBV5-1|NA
TGCGCCAGCAGCCCGGGCAGTGGGGGACTTCGGAACCCGAGGCTCGAGCAGTACTTC
CASSPGSGGLRNPRLEQYF
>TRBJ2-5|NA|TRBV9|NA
TGTGCCAGCAGCGTAGATCCAGGCCAAGAGACCCAGTACTTC
CASSVDPGQETQYF
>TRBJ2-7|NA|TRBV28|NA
TGTGCCAGCAGTGCCTCAGGGCAGGCCTACGAGCAGTACTTC
CASSASGQAYEQYF
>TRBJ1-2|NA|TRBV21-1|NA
TGTGCCAGCAGCATAGGGGACACGGCACCCTTATATGGCTACACCTTC
CASSIGDTAPLYGYTF
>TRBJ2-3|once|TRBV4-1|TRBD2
TGCGCCAGCAGCGCAACCGGGACTAGCAGCACAGATACGCAGTATTTT
CASSATGTSSTDTQYF
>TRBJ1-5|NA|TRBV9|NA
TGTGCCAGCGGGCATAGCAATCAGCCCCAGCATTTT
CASGHSNQPQHF
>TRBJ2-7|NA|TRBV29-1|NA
TGCAGCGTTGTTGGGGTGGAGGACAGTCAAGTTTTCTACGAGCAGTACTTC
CSVVGVEDSQVFYEQYF
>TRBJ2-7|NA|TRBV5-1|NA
TGCGCCAGCAGCTTGCGGGGGCTGCGAGAGCAGTACTTC
CASSLRGLREQYF
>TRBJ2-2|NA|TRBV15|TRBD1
TGTGCCACCAGCGGGTTAGACAGGGACACCGGGGAGCTGTTTTTT
CATSGLDRDTGELFF
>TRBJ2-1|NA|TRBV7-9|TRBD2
TGTGCCAGCAGCCATACCACGGGACTAGCGGGAGTGGACAATGAGCAGTTCTTC
CASSHTTGLAGVDNEQFF
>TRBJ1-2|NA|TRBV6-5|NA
TGTGCCAGCGGTGACAGTTATGGCTACACCTTC
CASGDSYGYTF
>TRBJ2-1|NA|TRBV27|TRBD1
TGTGCCAGCAGTTTAGGGACAGGCAAATACAATGAGCAGTTCTTC
CASSLGTGKYNEQFF
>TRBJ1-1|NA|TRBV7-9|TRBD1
TGTGCCAGCAGCGACGGGACAGGGAACACTGAAGCTTTCTTT
CASSDGTGNTEAFF
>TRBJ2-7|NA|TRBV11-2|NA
TGTGCCAGCAGCTTAAAGGAGGGTCGGCCCTACGAGCAGTACTTC
CASSLKEGRPYEQYF
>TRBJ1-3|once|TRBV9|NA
TGTGCCAGCACCCCAGGCGGGTCTGGAAACACCATATATTTT
CASTPGGSGNTIYF
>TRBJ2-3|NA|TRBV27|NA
TGTGCCAGCAGTTCCAGGGATACACAGGTTTACACAGATACGCAGTATTTT
CASSSRDTQVYTDTQYF
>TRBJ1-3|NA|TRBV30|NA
TGTGCCTGGAGTGTAGTTGGTACCCCTGGAAACACCATATATTTT
CAWSVVGTPGNTIYF
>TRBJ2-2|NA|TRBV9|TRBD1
TGTGCCAGCAGCGCTCCCGGGACAGGGGTGCTAACCGGGGAGCTGTTTTTT
CASSAPGTGVLTGELFF
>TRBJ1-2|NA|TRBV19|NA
TGTGCCAGTAGTATAGATCTGGAGACACCTTATGGCTACACCTTC
CASSIDLETPYGYTF
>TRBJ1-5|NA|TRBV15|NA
TGTGCCACCAGCAGGACCCCTGGACAGCCCCAGCATTTT
CATSRTPGQPQHF
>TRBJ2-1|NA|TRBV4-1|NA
TGCGCCAGCGGAGGCCTCCCCAATGAGCAGTTCTTC
CASGGLPNEQFF
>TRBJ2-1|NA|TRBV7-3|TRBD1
TGTGCCAGCAGCCTGGGACAGAGAAATGAGCAGTTCTTC
CASSLGQRNEQFF
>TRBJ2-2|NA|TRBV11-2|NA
TGTGCCAGCAGCTCTCCCCTTACCGGGGAGCTGTTTTTT
CASSSPLTGELFF
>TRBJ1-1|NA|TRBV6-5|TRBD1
TGTGCCAGCAGTCCAGGACAGGGAGACACTGAAGCTTTCTTT
CASSPGQGDTEAFF
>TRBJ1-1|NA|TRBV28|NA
TGTGCCAGCAGTTTGTCCCGGCACACTGAAGCTTTCTTT
CASSLSRHTEAFF
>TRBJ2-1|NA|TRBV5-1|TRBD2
TGCGCCAGCGGCCTAGCGGGGGGAGCAACTAAAACCTACAATGAGCAGTTCTTC
CASGLAGGATKTYNEQFF
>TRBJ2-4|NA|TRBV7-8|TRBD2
TGTGCCAGCAGCTTAGCCTCTAGCGGCTTATTGGACATTCAGTACTTC
CASSLASSGLLDIQYF
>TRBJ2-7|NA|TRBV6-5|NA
TGTGCCAGCAGGCCGGGACACCTGTCCTACGAGCAGTACTTC
CASRPGHLSYEQYF
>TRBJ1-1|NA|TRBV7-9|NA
TGTGCGGGGGGGTGGGACACTGAAGCTTTCTTT
CAGGWDTEAFF
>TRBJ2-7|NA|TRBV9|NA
TGTGCCAGCAGCGTAACGGCTACAATGGACTACGAGCAGTACTTC
CASSVTATMDYEQYF
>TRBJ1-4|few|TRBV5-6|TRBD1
TGTGCCAGCAGCTTCCAGGGGGGAGAAAAACTGTTTTTT
CASSFQGGEKLFF